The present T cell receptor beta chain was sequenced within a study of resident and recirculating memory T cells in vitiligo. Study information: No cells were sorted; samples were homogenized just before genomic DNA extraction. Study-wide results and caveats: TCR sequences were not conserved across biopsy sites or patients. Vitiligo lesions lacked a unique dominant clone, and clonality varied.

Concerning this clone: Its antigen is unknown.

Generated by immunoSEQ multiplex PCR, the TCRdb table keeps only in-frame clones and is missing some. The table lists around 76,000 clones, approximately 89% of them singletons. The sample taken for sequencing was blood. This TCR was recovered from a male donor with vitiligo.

CDR3: CASSDPGDYGYTF. For the CDR3, the DNA is TGTGCCAGCAGTGACCCAGGGGACTATGGCTACACCTTC. The V gene is TRBV25-1, the J gene TRBJ1-2, with a possible D match to TRBD1 (6 bases). Germline CDR1 and CDR2: MGHDK and SYGVNS. Trimming shortened V by 3 bases and J by 3 bases, and 8 bases separated the two germline ends. The CDR3 extends over 13 amino acids.